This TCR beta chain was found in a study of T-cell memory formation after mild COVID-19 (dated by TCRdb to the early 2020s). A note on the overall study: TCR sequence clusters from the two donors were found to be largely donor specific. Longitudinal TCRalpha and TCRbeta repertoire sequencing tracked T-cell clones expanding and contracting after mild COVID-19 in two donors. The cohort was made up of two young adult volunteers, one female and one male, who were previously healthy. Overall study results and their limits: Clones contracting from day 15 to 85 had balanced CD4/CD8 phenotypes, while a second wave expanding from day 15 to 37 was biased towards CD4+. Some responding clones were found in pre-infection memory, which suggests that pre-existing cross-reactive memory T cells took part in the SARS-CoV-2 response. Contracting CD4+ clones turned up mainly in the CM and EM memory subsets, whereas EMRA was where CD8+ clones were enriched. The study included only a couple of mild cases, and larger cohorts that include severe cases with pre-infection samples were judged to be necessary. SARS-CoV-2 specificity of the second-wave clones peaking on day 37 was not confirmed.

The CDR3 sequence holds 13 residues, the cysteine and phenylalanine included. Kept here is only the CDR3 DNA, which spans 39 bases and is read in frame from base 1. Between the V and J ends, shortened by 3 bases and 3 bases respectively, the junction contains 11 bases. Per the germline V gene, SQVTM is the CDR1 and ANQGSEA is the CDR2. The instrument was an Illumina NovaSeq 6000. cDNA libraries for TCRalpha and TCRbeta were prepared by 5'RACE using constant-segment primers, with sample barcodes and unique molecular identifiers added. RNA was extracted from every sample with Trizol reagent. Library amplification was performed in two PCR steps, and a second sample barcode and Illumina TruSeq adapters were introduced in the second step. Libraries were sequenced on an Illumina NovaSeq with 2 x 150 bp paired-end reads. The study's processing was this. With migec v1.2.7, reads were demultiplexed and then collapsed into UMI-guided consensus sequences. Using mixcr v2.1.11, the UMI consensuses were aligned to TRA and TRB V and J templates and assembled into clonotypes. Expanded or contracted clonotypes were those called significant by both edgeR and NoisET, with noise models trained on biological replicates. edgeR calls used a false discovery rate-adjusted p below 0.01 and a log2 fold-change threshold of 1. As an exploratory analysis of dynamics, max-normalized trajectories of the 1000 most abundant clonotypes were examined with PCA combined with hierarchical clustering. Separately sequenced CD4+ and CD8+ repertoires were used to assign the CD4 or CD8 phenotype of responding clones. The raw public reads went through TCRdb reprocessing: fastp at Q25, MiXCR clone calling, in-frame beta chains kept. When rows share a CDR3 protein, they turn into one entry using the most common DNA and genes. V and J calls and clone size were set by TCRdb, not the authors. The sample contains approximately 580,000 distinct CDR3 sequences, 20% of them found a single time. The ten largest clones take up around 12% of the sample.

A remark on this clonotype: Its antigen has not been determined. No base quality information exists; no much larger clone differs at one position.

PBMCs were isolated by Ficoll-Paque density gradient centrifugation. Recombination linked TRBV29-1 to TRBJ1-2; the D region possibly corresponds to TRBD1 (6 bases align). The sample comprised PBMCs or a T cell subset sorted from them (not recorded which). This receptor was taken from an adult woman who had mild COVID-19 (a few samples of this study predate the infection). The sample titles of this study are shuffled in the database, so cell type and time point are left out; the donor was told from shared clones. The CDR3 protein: CSVDLQGYYGYTF. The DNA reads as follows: TGCAGCGTTGACTTACAGGGTTACTATGGCTACACCTTC.